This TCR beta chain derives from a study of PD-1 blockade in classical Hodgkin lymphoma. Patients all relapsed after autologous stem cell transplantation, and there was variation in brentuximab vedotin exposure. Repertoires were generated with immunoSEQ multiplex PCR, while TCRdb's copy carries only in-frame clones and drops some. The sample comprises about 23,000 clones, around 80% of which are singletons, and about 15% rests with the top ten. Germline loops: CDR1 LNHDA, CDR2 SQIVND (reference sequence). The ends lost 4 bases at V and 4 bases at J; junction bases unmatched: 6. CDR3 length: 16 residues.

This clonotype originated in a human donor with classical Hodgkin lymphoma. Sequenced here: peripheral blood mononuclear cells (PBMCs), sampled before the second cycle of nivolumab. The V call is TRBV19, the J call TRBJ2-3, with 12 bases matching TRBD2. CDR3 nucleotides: TGTGCCAGTAGTACCCGACTAGCGGGAGCCGCAGATACGCAGTATTTT. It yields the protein CASSTRLAGAADTQYF. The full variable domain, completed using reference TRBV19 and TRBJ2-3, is DGGITQSPKYLFRKEGQNVTLSCEQNLNHDAMYWYRQDPGQGLRLIYYSQIVNDFQKGDIAEGYSVSREKKESFPLTVTSAQKNPTAFYLCASSTRLAGAADTQYFGPGTRLTVL.